Listed below are T cell receptor beta chains from one sample, sequenced in a study of blood T cell repertoires in COVID-19. TCRdb's table, derived via immunoSEQ multiplex PCR, lists solely in-frame clones and lacks some. The profile shows more than 90,000 clones, approximately 84% of them singletons. Material: peripheral blood. These receptors were taken from a man between 40 and 49 years old with acute or convalescent COVID-19. Each CDR3 is given with its conserved first and last residue. A D gene is named only where the DNA matches it firmly. Expanded clones get a size class; other rows say once, few or many, or leave the size out.

d_call | j_call | v_call | clone_size | cdr3_aa | cdr3_nt
. | TRBJ1-2 | TRBV6-5 | . | CASSQGLYGYTF | TGTGCCAGCAGTCAGGGACTCTATGGCTACACCTTC
TRBD1 | TRBJ2-3 | TRBV28 | . | CASSLRQGALGDTQYF | TGTGCCAGCAGTCTAAGACAGGGGGCCCTCGGAGATACGCAGTATTTT
TRBD2 | TRBJ2-3 | TRBV2 | . | CASSVPRASGFSTDTQYF | TGTGCCAGCAGTGTACCAAGGGCTAGCGGATTTAGCACAGATACGCAGTATTTT
TRBD2 | TRBJ2-5 | TRBV12-3/TRBV12-4 | . | CASSLRGGETQYF | TGTGCCAGCAGTTTGCGGGGGGGCGAGACCCAGTACTTC
. | TRBJ1-2 | TRBV6-2/TRBV6-3 | once | CASSPGTPFFRYTF | TGTGCCAGCAGCCCCGGGACACCCTTTTTTCGCTACACCTTC
TRBD1 | TRBJ2-7 | TRBV7-9 | once | CASSSKWDREYEQYF | TGTGCCAGCAGCTCGAAATGGGACAGGGAGTACGAGCAGTACTTC
TRBD2 | TRBJ2-1 | TRBV29-1 | once | CSVEAGGLNGEQFF | TGCAGCGTTGAGGCGGGAGGGCTCAATGGTGAGCAGTTCTTC
. | TRBJ1-6 | TRBV11-2 | . | CASSFSQGNSPLHF | TGTGCCAGCAGCTTTAGTCAGGGAAATTCACCCCTCCACTTT
. | TRBJ2-2 | TRBV6-4 | few | CASSDSATGELFF | TGTGCCAGCAGTGACTCGGCCACCGGGGAGCTGTTTTTT
TRBD2 | TRBJ2-7 | TRBV7-6 | . | CASSKASGDYYEQYF | TGTGCCAGCAGCAAAGCTAGCGGGGACTACTACGAGCAGTACTTC
TRBD1 | TRBJ2-3 | TRBV27 | . | CASSRRGQVRSTDTQYF | TGTGCCAGCAGTCGTCGAGGACAGGTCCGAAGCACAGATACGCAGTATTTT
. | TRBJ1-3 | TRBV6-5 | . | CASSQFSGNTIYF | TGTGCCAGCAGTCAATTCTCTGGAAACACCATATATTTT
TRBD1 | TRBJ1-5 | TRBV9 | . | CASSVGPPNTKDRVGNQPQHF | TGTGCCAGCAGCGTAGGTCCCCCCAACACCAAGGACAGGGTCGGCAATCAGCCCCAGCATTTT
. | TRBJ1-1 | TRBV11-3 | . | CAIKGGCLGDTEAFF | TGTGCCATTAAGGGGGGGTGTTTAGGGGACACTGAAGCTTTCTTT
. | TRBJ2-3 | TRBV6-5 | . | CASRVGRGAPDTQYF | TGTGCCAGCAGGGTGGGCAGGGGTGCGCCAGATACGCAGTATTTT
. | TRBJ1-1 | TRBV18 | . | CASSPRGVATEAFF | TGTGCCAGCTCACCCCGGGGGGTGGCCACTGAAGCTTTCTTT
TRBD2 | TRBJ2-1 | TRBV7-9 | . | CASSNLAGVNNEQFF | TGTGCCAGCAGCAATCTAGCGGGAGTAAACAATGAGCAGTTCTTC
. | TRBJ2-3 | TRBV6-5 | . | CASSYARTNTDTQYF | TGTGCCAGCAGTTACGCCCGGACTAACACAGATACGCAGTATTTT
. | TRBJ1-5 | TRBV30 | few | CAWSVSLVGQPQHF | TGTGCCTGGAGTGTAAGTCTAGTCGGTCAGCCCCAGCATTTT
TRBD2 | TRBJ2-3 | TRBV7-2 | . | CASSLTGTSGSTDTQYF | TGTGCCAGCAGCTTAACAGGGACTAGCGGAAGCACAGATACGCAGTATTTT
TRBD1 | TRBJ2-6 | TRBV19 | . | CASSRVGTGPGANVLTF | TGTGCCAGTAGTAGGGTCGGGACAGGGCCTGGGGCCAACGTCCTGACTTTC
. | TRBJ2-6 | TRBV5-4 | . | CASSSGPRVANVLTF | TGTGCCAGCAGCTCAGGCCCCCGCGTGGCCAACGTCCTGACTTTC
. | TRBJ1-5 | TRBV5-5 | . | CASSLEPGPQHF | TGTGCCAGCAGCTTGGAACCGGGGCCCCAGCATTTT
TRBD1 | TRBJ2-7 | TRBV23-1 | . | CASSQSKDRQDSYEQYF | TGCGCCAGCAGTCAATCGAAGGACAGGCAAGACTCCTACGAGCAGTACTTC
TRBD2 | TRBJ2-2 | TRBV27 | once | CASSWGLAGARAGELFF | TGTGCCAGCAGTTGGGGACTAGCGGGAGCACGAGCCGGGGAGCTGTTTTTT
. | TRBJ1-5 | TRBV12-3/TRBV12-4 | few | CASSLSSQPQHF | TGTGCCAGCAGTTTATCGAGCCAGCCCCAGCATTTT
TRBD2 | TRBJ2-7 | TRBV3-1/TRBV3-2 | . | CASSPASGSPYEQYF | TGTGCCAGCAGCCCCGCTAGCGGGTCCCCCTACGAGCAGTACTTC
TRBD1 | TRBJ2-2 | TRBV6-5 | . | CASSFGDRVAGELFF | TGTGCCAGCAGTTTCGGGGACAGGGTGGCCGGGGAGCTGTTTTTT
. | TRBJ2-7 | TRBV20-1 | once | CSALAAYEQYF | TGCAGTGCCCTGGCCGCCTACGAGCAGTACTTC
TRBD2 | TRBJ2-7 | TRBV27 | . | CASSLGTSGRNEQYF | TGTGCCAGCAGTTTGGGGACTAGCGGGAGGAACGAGCAGTACTTC
. | TRBJ2-1 | TRBV7-8 | . | CASSLIQVGQFF | TGTGCCAGCAGCCTGATCCAGGTAGGGCAGTTCTTC
. | TRBJ2-2 | TRBV10-2 | few | CASSERTANTGELFF | TGCGCCAGCAGTGAGAGGACAGCGAACACCGGGGAGCTGTTTTTT
TRBD1 | TRBJ1-2 | TRBV6-5 | . | CASGDSTGYTF | TGTGCCAGTGGGGACAGTACTGGCTACACCTTC
TRBD1 | TRBJ1-5 | TRBV7-2 | . | CASSLGQGAGNQPQHF | TGTGCCAGCAGCTTAGGACAGGGGGCCGGCAATCAGCCCCAGCATTTT
TRBD2 | TRBJ2-2 | TRBV3-1/TRBV3-2 | . | CASSQEGLAGRPGTGELFF | TGTGCCAGCAGCCAAGAGGGACTAGCGGGGCGGCCGGGCACCGGGGAGCTGTTTTTT
. | TRBJ2-1 | TRBV28 | . | CASSSLGVAPTGEQFF | TGTGCCAGCAGTTCCCTCGGGGTAGCCCCTACGGGTGAGCAGTTCTTC
. | TRBJ2-1 | TRBV9 | . | CASSEGVASYNEQFF | TGTGCCAGCAGCGAGGGGGTGGCATCCTACAATGAGCAGTTCTTC
. | TRBJ1-3 | TRBV11-2 | . | CASSAGSAGNTIYF | TGTGCCAGCAGCGCCGGTTCGGCTGGAAACACCATATATTTT
. | TRBJ2-5 | TRBV7-8 | . | CASSFGRQQETQYF | TGTGCCAGCAGCTTCGGTAGACAGCAAGAGACCCAGTACTTC
TRBD2 | TRBJ2-1 | TRBV2 | . | CASSTGLAGYNEQFF | TGTGCCAGCAGTACGGGACTAGCGGGTTACAATGAGCAGTTCTTC
. | TRBJ2-7 | TRBV28 | once | CASTVGAGPIYEQYF | TGTGCCAGCACCGTAGGCGCAGGGCCAATCTACGAGCAGTACTTC
. | TRBJ1-5 | TRBV15 | . | CATSSRTGLGNQPQHF | TGTGCCACCAGCTCCCGAACAGGTCTTGGCAATCAGCCCCAGCATTTT
TRBD1 | TRBJ1-5 | TRBV7-3 | . | CASSFPLQGVNQPQHF | TGTGCCAGCAGCTTTCCTTTGCAGGGGGTAAATCAGCCCCAGCATTTT
TRBD1 | TRBJ2-1 | TRBV18 | . | CASSSPGQGTYNEQFF | TGTGCCAGCTCATCCCCGGGACAGGGAACCTACAATGAGCAGTTCTTC
. | TRBJ2-1 | TRBV28 | . | CASSRPLWEAYNEQFF | TGTGCCAGCAGTCGCCCATTATGGGAGGCCTACAATGAGCAGTTCTTC
. | TRBJ2-5 | TRBV7-2 | . | CASSLRVVETQYF | TGTGCCAGCAGCTTACGGGTCGTTGAGACCCAGTACTTC
TRBD1 | TRBJ1-4 | TRBV4-1 | . | CASSLRDRDNEKLFF | TGCGCCAGCAGCCTCCGGGACAGGGATAATGAAAAACTGTTTTTT